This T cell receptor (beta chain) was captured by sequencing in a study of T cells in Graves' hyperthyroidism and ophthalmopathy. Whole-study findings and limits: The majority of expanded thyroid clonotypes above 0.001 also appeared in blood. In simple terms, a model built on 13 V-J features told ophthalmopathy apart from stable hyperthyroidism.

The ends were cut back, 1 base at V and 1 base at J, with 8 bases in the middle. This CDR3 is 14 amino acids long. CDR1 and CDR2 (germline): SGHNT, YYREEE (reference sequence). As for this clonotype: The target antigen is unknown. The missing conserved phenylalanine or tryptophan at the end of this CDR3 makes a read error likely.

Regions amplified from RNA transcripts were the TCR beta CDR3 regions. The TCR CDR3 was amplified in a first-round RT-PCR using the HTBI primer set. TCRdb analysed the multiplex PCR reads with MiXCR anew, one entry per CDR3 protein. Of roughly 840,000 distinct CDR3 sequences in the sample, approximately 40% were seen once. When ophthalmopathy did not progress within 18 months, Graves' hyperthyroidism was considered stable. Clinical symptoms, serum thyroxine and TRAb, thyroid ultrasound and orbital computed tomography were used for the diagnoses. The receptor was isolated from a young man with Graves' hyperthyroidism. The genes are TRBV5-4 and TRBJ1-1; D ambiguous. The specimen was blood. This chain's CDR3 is CASSLTAGNTEAFV. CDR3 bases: TGTGCCAGCAGCTTGACAGCCGGGAACACTGAAGCTTTCGTT.